What follows are 5 T cell receptor beta chains derived from one specimen sequenced in a study of blood T cell repertoires in COVID-19. Here immunoSEQ multiplex PCR was the method, and the copy in TCRdb shows in-frame clones only, minus some. The data show some 93,000 clones, 85% seen once. The sample taken for sequencing was peripheral blood. These receptors all come from a man aged 55 to 70 with acute or convalescent COVID-19.

The chain recombines TRBV29-1 with TRBJ1-4; TRBD1 agrees at 10 bases. Trimming removed 6 bases from V and 8 bases from J; junction bases left unmatched: 6. Germline values: CDR1 SQVTM, CDR2 ANQGSEA. CDR3 size: 13 residues. In nucleotides, the CDR3 is TGCAGCGTGGGGACAGGGGAGTCGGAAAAACTGTTTTTT. This gives the protein CSVGTGESEKLFF.

V usage is TRBV7-2 and J usage is TRBJ2-2; possible D gene TRBD1, 5 bases. The V gene lost 5 bases and the J gene lost 4 bases, with 11 bases spanning the gap. The CDR3 is 14 amino acids. Germline CDR1 SGHTA, CDR2 FQGNSA. The CDR3 DNA sequence: TGTGCCAGCAGCCAGACCAGGGCCACCGGGGAGCTGTTTTTT. Amino acids: CASSQTRATGELFF.

This clone was observed a handful of times. The chain employs TRBV5-1 and TRBJ2-7; D is perhaps TRBD1 (6 bases). V lost 1 base and J 4 bases, leaving 12 bases between the germline ends. This CDR3 spans 14 amino acids. CDR1 is SGHRS, CDR2 YFSETQ, per germline. The CDR3 DNA follows: TGCGCCAGCAGCTTGCAACAGGGTTCTTACGAGCAGTACTTC. It codes for CASSLQQGSYEQYF. Complete variable domain (other parts from reference TRBV5-1 and TRBJ2-7): KAGVTQTPRYLIKTRGQQVTLSCSPISGHRSVSWYQQTPGQGLQFLFEYFSETQRNKGNFPGRFSGRQFSNSRSEMNVSTLELGDSALYLCASSLQQGSYEQYFGPGTRLTVT.

Only one count was recorded for this clone. V is TRBV5-4 and J is TRBJ1-1; TRBD1 matches 7 bases. After removal of 4 bases from V and 4 bases from J, the junction contained 13 bases not matched to a gene. This CDR3 is built from 16 residues. Germline V lookup: CDR1 SGHNT, CDR2 YYREEE (reference sequence). The CDR3 coding sequence is TGTGCCAGCAGCCCGATTCGACAGGGTAGAATCACTGAAGCTTTCTTT. Amino acids: CASSPIRQGRITEAFF.

This chain connects TRBV29-1 to TRBJ1-2, with TRBD1 matching over 8 bases. The CDR3 totals 16 residues. V lost 4 bases, J lost 1 base, and 11 bases stayed unmatched. Germline CDR1 is SQVTM and CDR2 is ANQGSEA. The CDR3 sequence: CSVAPGTGILNYGYTF. CDR3 bases: TGCAGCGTTGCCCCCGGGACAGGAATACTTAACTATGGCTACACCTTC.